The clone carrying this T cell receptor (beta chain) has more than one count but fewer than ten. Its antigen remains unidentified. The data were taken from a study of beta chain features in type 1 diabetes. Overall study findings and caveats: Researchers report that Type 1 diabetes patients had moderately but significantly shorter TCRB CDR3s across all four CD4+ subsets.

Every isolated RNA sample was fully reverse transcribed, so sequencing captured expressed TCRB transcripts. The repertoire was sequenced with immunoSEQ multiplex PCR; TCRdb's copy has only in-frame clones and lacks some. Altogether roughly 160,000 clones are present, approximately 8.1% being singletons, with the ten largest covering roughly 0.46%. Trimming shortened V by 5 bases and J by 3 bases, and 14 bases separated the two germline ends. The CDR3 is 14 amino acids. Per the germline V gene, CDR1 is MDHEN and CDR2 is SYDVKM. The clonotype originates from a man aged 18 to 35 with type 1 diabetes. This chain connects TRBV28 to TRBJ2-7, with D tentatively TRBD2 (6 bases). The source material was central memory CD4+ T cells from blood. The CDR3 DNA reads TGTGCCAGCAGTCCTCCGTGGGGACTCTACGAGCAGTACTTC. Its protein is CASSPPWGLYEQYF.